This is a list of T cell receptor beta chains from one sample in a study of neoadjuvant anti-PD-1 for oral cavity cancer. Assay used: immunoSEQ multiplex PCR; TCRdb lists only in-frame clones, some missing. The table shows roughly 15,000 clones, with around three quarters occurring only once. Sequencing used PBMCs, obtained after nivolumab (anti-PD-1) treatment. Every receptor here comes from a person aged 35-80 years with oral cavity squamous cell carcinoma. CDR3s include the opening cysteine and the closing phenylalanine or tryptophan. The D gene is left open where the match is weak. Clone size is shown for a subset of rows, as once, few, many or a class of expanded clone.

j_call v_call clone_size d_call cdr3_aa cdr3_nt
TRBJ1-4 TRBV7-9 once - CASSYGGANEKLFF TGTGCCAGCAGCTACGGAGGGGCGAATGAAAAACTGTTTTTT
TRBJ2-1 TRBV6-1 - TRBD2 CASTRASGAYNEQFF TGTGCCAGCACTCGGGCTAGCGGAGCTTACAATGAGCAGTTCTTC
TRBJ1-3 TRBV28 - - CASSGGRGRSGNTIYF TGTGCCAGCAGTGGCGGCCGGGGGCGCTCTGGAAACACCATATATTTT
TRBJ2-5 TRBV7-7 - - CASSLEAHQETQYF TGTGCTAGCAGCTTAGAGGCCCACCAAGAGACCCAGTACTTC
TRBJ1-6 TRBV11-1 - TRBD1 CASSHPGQGSYNSPLHF TGTGCCAGCAGCCACCCGGGACAGGGGAGCTATAATTCACCCCTCCACTTT
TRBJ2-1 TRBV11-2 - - CASSLVRGARGEQFF TGTGCCAGCAGCTTAGTCCGGGGGGCCAGGGGTGAGCAGTTCTTC
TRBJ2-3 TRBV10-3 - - CAISEPRTDTQYF TGTGCCATCAGTGAGCCGAGGACAGATACGCAGTATTTT
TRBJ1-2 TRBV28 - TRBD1 CASSLLRTGSYGYTF TGTGCCAGCAGTTTATTGAGGACAGGGAGCTATGGCTACACCTTC
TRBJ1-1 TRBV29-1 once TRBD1 CSVTGTGVRMNTEAFF TGCAGCGTAACCGGGACAGGGGTCCGAATGAACACTGAAGCTTTCTTT
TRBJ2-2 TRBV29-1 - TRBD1 CSVGQGASGELFF TGCAGCGTGGGACAGGGGGCATCCGGGGAGCTGTTTTTT
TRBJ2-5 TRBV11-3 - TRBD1 CASSTIPGQGVETQYF TGTGCCAGCAGCACCATACCGGGACAGGGGGTTGAGACCCAGTACTTC
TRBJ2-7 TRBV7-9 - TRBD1 CASSFGTAYEQYF TGTGCCAGCAGCTTTGGGACAGCCTACGAGCAGTACTTC
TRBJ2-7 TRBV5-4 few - CASSLVGAKSNEQYF TGTGCCAGCAGCTTGGTGGGGGCGAAGTCTAACGAGCAGTACTTC
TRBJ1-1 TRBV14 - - CASSRTAGSTEAFF TGTGCCAGCAGCCGAACGGCGGGGAGCACTGAAGCTTTCTTT
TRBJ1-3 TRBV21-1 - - CASSKATGENSGNTIYF TGTGCCAGCAGCAAGGCGACAGGGGAGAACTCTGGAAACACCATATATTTT
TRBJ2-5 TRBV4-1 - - CASSLRHLYQETQYF TGCGCCAGCAGCCTGAGACACTTGTACCAAGAGACCCAGTACTTC